The next 8 T cell receptor beta chains were all read from a single sample in a study of CD8 T cells in ankylosing spondylitis. Study observations and caveats: Typical of ankylosing spondylitis blood, it appeared, was a TCR beta motif of eight highly homologous variants.

TCRdb independently ran MiXCR on the 5' RACE reads; one entry per CDR3 protein. Found here are 750,000 to 850,000 distinct CDR3 sequences, about 12% of them singletons; the top ten hold approximately 0.46%. Their recognized antigens are unknown. The sample consisted of blood, either unsorted or a sorted T cell fraction (not recorded which). The receptors were gathered from a male donor with ankylosing spondylitis.

V is TRBV7-9 and J is TRBJ1-6, with D perhaps TRBD1 (6 bases). Trimming left V 4 bases short and J 5 bases short, with 12 bases between. There are 15 residues in the CDR3. Germline V gives CDR1 SEHNR, CDR2 FQNEAQ (reference sequence). The CDR3 coding sequence is TGTGCCAGCAGCTCCCAGGGGTCCCATAATTCACCCCTCCACTTT. Its translation: CASSSQGSHNSPLHF. The full variable domain, completed using reference TRBV7-9 and TRBJ1-6, is DTGVSQNPRHKITKRGQNVTFRCDPISEHNRLYWYRQTLGQGPEFLTYFQNEAQLEKSRLLSDRFSAERPKGSFSTLEIQRTEQGDSAMYLCASSSQGSHNSPLHFGNGTRLTVT.

This clonotype has a handful of counts. The chain uses TRBV10-3 and TRBJ2-2; D is unclear. There are 12 residues in the CDR3. Germline-derived CDR1 and CDR2 are ENHRY and SYGVKD. V dropped 0 bases and J dropped 8 bases, with 4 bases sitting between them. CDR3: CAISESAGELFF. The CDR3 DNA follows: TGTGCCATCAGTGAGTCGGCGGGGGAGCTGTTTTTT.

This clonotype was counted only a few times. This chain connects TRBV10-3 to TRBJ2-5, with 9 positions matching TRBD1. The CDR3 is made up of 18 amino acids. Germline V gene sequence: CDR1 ENHRY, CDR2 SYGVKD. V lost 6 bases to trimming and J lost 2 bases; unmatched junction nucleotides: 16. The CDR3, as DNA: TGTGCCATCAGACCCGGACAGGGGCAGAGGATTTCTCAAGAGACCCAGTACTTC. Translated, it gives CAIRPGQGQRISQETQYF.

This clonotype was recorded at least ten times. The J gene is TRBJ1-1, the V gene TRBV20-1; the D gene is possibly TRBD1 (5 bases). The CDR3 contains 14 residues. V shed 0 bases and J shed 4 bases, with 12 bases lying between them. The germline gives CDR1 DFQATT, CDR2 SNEGSKA (reference sequence). The CDR3 reads CSARESRAGTEAFF. CDR3 DNA: TGCAGTGCTAGAGAAAGCAGGGCTGGCACTGAAGCTTTCTTT.

V is TRBV12-3 or TRBV12-4 and J is TRBJ2-7, with 8 bases identical to TRBD2. This CDR3 has 15 amino acids. V dropped 2 bases and J dropped 2; count of bases not matched to a gene: 5. The CDR3 region is CASSLSGGFTYEQYF. The CDR3 nucleotides are TGTGCCAGCAGTTTAAGCGGGGGATTTACCTACGAGCAGTACTTC.

This chain connects TRBV29-1 to TRBJ2-2; D might be TRBD1 (6 bases). The length of the CDR3 is 13 residues. In germline, CDR1 is SQVTM, CDR2 ANQGSEA. Trimming stripped 7 bases from V and 1 base from J, with 10 bases between. CDR3: CSALGQNTGELFF. CDR3 nucleotide sequence: TGCAGCGCTCTGGGACAGAACACCGGGGAGCTGTTTTTT.

In this sample, this clonotype turned up a few times. V is TRBV4-2 and J is TRBJ2-5; 12 nucleotides agree with TRBD2. Germline CDR1 reads LGHNA; CDR2 reads YNFKEQ. CDR3 length: 16 amino acids. V shed 5 bases and J 0 bases; nucleotides not matched to a gene: 4. The CDR3: CASSSTSGGYQETQYF. CDR3 coding DNA: TGTGCCAGCAGCTCAACTAGCGGGGGGTACCAAGAGACCCAGTACTTC.

This clonotype was counted ten times or more. Germline and junction disagree at one end, which may indicate a read error. V usage is TRBV4-3 and J usage is TRBJ1-2; TRBD1 might be the D (6 bases). Germline V gives CDR1 LGHNA, CDR2 YSLEER. The CDR3 loop spans 12 amino acids. This chain's CDR3 is CASSQDRRDTYF. Written as DNA, the CDR3 is TGCGCCAGCAGCCAAGATAGGCGGGACACCTACTTC.